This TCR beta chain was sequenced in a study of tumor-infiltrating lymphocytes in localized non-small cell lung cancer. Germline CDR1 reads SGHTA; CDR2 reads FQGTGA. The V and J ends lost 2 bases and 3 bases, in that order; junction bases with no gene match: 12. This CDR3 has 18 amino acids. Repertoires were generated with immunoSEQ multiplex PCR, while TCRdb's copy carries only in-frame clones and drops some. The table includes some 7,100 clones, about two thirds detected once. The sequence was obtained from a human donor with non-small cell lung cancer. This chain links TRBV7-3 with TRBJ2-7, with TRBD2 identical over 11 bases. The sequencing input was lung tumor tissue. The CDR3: CASSLATTSGRIYYEQYF. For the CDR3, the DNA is TGTGCCAGCAGCTTAGCGACCACTAGCGGGAGAATCTACTACGAGCAGTACTTC.